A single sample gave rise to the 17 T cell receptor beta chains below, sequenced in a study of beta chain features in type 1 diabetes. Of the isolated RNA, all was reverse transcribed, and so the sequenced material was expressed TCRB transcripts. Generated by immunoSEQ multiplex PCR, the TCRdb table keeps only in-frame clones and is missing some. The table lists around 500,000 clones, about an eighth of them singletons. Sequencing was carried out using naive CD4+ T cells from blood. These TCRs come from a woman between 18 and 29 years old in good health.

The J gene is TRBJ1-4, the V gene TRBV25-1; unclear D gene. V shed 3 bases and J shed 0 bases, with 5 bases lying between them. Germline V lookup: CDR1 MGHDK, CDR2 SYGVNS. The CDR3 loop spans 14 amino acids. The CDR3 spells CASSDPATNEKLFF. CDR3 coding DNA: TGTGCCAGCAGTGACCCTGCAACTAATGAAAAACTGTTTTTT. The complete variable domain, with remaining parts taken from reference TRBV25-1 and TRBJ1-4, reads EADIYQTPRYLVIGTGKKITLECSQTMGHDKMYWYQQDPGMELHLIHYSYGVNSTEKGDLSSESTVSRIRTEHFPLTLESARPSHTSQYLCASSDPATNEKLFFGSGTQLSVL.

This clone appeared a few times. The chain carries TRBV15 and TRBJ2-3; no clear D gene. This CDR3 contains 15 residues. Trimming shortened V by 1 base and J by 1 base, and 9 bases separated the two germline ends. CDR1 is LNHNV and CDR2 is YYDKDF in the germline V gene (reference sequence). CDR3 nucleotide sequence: TGTGCCACCAGCAGAGCGGGTCCCGGCACAGATACGCAGTATTTT. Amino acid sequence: CATSRAGPGTDTQYF.

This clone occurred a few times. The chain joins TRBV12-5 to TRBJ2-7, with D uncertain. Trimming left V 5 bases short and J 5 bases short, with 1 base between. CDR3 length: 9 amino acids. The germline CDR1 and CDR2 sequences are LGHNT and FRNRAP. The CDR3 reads CASGHEQYF. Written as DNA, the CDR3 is TGTGCTAGTGGTCACGAGCAGTACTTC.

This CDR3 reads CASSSADYPSITGELFF. The CDR3, as DNA: TGTGCCAGCAGCTCCGCGGACTATCCTAGTATTACCGGGGAGCTGTTTTTT. This chain uses TRBV7-2 with TRBJ2-2; tentative D call: TRBD2 (6 bases). The CDR3 sequence is 17 residues long. V was trimmed by 4 bases and J by 5 bases, leaving 20 bases between them. Germline V CDR1 and CDR2: SGHTA, FQGNSA. The full variable domain, with the rest looked up from reference TRBV7-2 and TRBJ2-2, is GAGVSQSPSNKVTEKGKDVELRCDPISGHTALYWYRQSLGQGLEFLIYFQGNSAPDKSGLPSDRFSAERTGGSVSTLTIQRTQQEDSAVYLCASSSADYPSITGELFFGEGSRLTVL.

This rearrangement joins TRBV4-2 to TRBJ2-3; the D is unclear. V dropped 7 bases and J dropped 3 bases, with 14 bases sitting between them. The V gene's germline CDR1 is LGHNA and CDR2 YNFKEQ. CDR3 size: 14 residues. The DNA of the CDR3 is TGTGCCAGCACCTCAGAAGACGGGACAGATACGCAGTATTTT. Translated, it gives CASTSEDGTDTQYF.

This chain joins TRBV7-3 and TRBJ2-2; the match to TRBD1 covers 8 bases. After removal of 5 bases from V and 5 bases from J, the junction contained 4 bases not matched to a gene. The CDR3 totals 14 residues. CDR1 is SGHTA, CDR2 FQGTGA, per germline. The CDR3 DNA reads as TGTGCCAGCAGCCAGGACAGGGTAACCGGGGAGCTGTTTTTT. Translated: CASSQDRVTGELFF.

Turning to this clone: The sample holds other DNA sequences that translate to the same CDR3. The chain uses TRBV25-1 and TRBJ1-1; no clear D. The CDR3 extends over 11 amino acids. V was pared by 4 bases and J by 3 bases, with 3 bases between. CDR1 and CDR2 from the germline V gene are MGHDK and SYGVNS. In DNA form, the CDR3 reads TGTGCCAGCAGTGGCTACACTGAAGCTTTCTTT. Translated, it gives CASSGYTEAFF.

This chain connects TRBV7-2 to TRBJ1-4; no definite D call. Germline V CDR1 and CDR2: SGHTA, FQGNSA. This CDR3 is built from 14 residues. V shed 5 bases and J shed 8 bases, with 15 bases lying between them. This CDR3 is CASSTQTPGEKLFF. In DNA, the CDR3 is TGTGCCAGCAGCACCCAGACTCCGGGGGAAAAACTGTTTTTT.

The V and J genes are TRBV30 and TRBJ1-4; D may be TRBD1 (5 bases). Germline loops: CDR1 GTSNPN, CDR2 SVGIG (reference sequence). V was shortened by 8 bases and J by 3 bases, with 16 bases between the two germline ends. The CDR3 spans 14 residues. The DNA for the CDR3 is TGTGCCGGGTCCACCGGGGGAGCTAATGAAAAACTGTTTTTT. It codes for CAGSTGGANEKLFF.

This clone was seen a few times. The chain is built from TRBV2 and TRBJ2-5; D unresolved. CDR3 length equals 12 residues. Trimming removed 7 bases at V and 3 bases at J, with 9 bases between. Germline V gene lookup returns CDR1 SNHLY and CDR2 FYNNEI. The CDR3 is CASNRWEETQYF. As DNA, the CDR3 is TGTGCCAGCAATAGGTGGGAAGAGACCCAGTACTTC. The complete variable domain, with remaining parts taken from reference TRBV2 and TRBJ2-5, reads EPEVTQTPSHQVTQMGQEVILRCVPISNHLYFYWYRQILGQKVEFLVSFYNNEISEKSEIFDDQFSVERPDGSNFTLKIRSTKLEDSAMYFCASNRWEETQYFGPGTRLLVL.

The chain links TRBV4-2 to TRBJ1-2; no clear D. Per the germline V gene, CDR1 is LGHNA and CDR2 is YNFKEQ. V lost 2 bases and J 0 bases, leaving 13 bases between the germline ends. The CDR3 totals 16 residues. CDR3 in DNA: TGTGCCAGCAGCCAAAAACCGGTCAGAGCTAACTATGGCTACACCTTC. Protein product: CASSQKPVRANYGYTF.

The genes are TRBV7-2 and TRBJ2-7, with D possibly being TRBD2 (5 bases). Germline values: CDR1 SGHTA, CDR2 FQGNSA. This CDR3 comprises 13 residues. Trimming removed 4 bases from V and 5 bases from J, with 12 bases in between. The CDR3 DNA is TGTGCCAGCAGCTCGGGGTCCGTTAACGAGCAGTACTTC. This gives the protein CASSSGSVNEQYF.

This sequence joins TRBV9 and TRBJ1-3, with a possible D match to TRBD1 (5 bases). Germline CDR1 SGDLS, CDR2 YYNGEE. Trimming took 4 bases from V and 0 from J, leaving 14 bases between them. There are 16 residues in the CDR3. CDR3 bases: TGTGCCAGCAGCCCCCGGGGCCTGCGCTCTGGAAACACCATATATTTT. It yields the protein CASSPRGLRSGNTIYF.

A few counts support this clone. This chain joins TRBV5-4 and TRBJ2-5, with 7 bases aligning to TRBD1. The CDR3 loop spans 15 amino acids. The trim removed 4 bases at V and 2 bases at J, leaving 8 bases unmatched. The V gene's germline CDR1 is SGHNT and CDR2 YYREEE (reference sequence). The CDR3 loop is CASSPGTVFQETQYF. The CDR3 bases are TGTGCCAGCAGCCCAGGGACAGTCTTTCAAGAGACCCAGTACTTC.

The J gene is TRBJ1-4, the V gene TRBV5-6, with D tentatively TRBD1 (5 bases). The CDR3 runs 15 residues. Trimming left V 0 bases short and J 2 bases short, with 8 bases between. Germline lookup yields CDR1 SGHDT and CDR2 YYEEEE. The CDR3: CASSLVPGTNEKLFF. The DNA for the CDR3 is TGTGCCAGCAGCTTGGTGCCAGGGACTAATGAAAAACTGTTTTTT.

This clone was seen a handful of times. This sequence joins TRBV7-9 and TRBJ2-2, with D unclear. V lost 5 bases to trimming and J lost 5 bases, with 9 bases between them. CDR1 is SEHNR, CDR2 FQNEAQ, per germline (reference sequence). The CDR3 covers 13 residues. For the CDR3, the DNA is TGTGCCAGCAGCCCCCTTTTAACCGGGGAGCTGTTTTTT. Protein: CASSPLLTGELFF.

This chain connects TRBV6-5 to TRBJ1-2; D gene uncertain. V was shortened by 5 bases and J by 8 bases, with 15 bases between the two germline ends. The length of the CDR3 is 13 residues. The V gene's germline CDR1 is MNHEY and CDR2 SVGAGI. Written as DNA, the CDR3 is TGTGCCAGCAGTCCGGGCCCCCGTGGAGGCTACACCTTC. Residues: CASSPGPRGGYTF.